Below, 26 T cell receptor beta chains from the same sample are listed, as sequenced in a study of shared clonotypes between healthy human individuals. The protocol was immunoSEQ multiplex PCR, while the TCRdb copy is restricted to in-frame clones and leaves out a portion. The sample consists of a few million clones, just over 90% of them appearing once. The material sequenced was naive CD4+ T cells from PBMCs. Subset given: CD45RA+ positively selected. The receptor set was obtained from a man aged 18 to 30 in good health. Some clones in this sample may be carry-over from other donors' samples.

This chain uses TRBV6-6 with TRBJ2-7; 14 bases line up with TRBD2. Germline loops: CDR1 MNHNY, CDR2 SVGAGI (reference sequence). With V trimmed by 5 bases and J by 4 bases, 4 bases remained unmatched. The CDR3 is 15 amino acids. The CDR3 protein is CASSIRLAGGYEQYF. DNA of the CDR3: TGTGCCAGCAGTATCCGACTAGCGGGAGGGTACGAGCAGTACTTC.

The chain carries TRBV29-1 and TRBJ2-1, with TRBD1 identical over 9 bases. Trimming removed 6 bases from V and 5 bases from J; junction bases left unmatched: 5. Germline V gene sequence: CDR1 SQVTM, CDR2 ANQGSEA. This CDR3 has 13 residues. The CDR3 here is CSVPGQGHNEQFF. The DNA of the CDR3 is TGCAGCGTCCCGGGACAGGGACACAATGAGCAGTTCTTC.

The J gene is TRBJ1-1, the V gene TRBV7-6, with D perhaps TRBD1 (5 bases). The germline V gene encodes CDR1 SGHVS and CDR2 FNYEAQ. CDR3 size: 15 residues. The ends were cut back, 5 bases at V and 5 bases at J, with 18 bases in the middle. Here the CDR3 DNA reads TGTGCCAGCAGCCCGGGCAGTCTTAGGGGTACTGAAGCTTTCTTT. Its protein product is CASSPGSLRGTEAFF.

This clone has just a few counts. Additional DNA sequences in this sample encode the identical CDR3. The chain joins TRBV2 to TRBJ1-1; weak D call: TRBD1 (6 bases). CDR3 length: 13 amino acids. Trimming removed 5 bases at V and 2 bases at J, with 9 bases between. Germline lookup yields CDR1 SNHLY and CDR2 FYNNEI. The CDR3, as DNA: TGTGCCAGCAGTTACAGGGAAAACACTGAAGCTTTCTTT. Its protein product is CASSYRENTEAFF.

This chain links TRBV30 with TRBJ2-1; TRBD2 aligns across 8 bases. Germline CDR1 is GTSNPN and CDR2 is SVGIG (reference sequence). Losses at the gene ends were 4 bases for V and 4 bases for J; bases not matched to a gene: 3. The CDR3 length is 13 residues. CDR3 in amino acids: CAWKSGSYNEQFF. The CDR3 DNA reads as TGTGCCTGGAAGAGCGGGAGTTACAATGAGCAGTTCTTC.

The chain employs TRBV19 and TRBJ2-2; 12 nucleotides line up with TRBD2. CDR3 length: 20 residues. J lost 7 bases, V lost 4 bases, and 19 bases had no gene match. The germline gives CDR1 LNHDA, CDR2 SQIVND (reference sequence). DNA of the CDR3: TGTGCCAGTAGTAGATTAAGGACTAGCGGGACGGGTTTTTTGCGCGGGGAGCTGTTTTTT. Protein: CASSRLRTSGTGFLRGELFF. The variable domain in full, with the rest retrieved from reference TRBV19 and TRBJ2-2, is DGGITQSPKYLFRKEGQNVTLSCEQNLNHDAMYWYRQDPGQGLRLIYYSQIVNDFQKGDIAEGYSVSREKKESFPLTVTSAQKNPTAFYLCASSRLRTSGTGFLRGELFFGEGSRLTVL.

The chain uses TRBV9 and TRBJ2-7; D is undetermined. Germline V gives CDR1 SGDLS, CDR2 YYNGEE. The V end lost 0 bases, the J end lost 2 bases, and 15 bases lay between the germline ends. The CDR3 length is 16 residues. As DNA, the CDR3 is TGTGCCAGCAGCGTAGGGGGTATGGACCCCGCCTACGAGCAGTACTTC. Translated, it gives CASSVGGMDPAYEQYF.

The chain is built from TRBV5-1 and TRBJ2-1; D is unresolved. Trimming stripped 4 bases from V and 2 bases from J, with 10 bases between. There are 14 residues in the CDR3. Germline CDR1 is SGHRS and CDR2 is YFSETQ. The CDR3 DNA reads TGCGCCAGCAGCGATCAGATAACCTACAATGAGCAGTTCTTC. Protein: CASSDQITYNEQFF.

The V and J genes are TRBV6-5 and TRBJ1-2; TRBD1 is a possible D gene (5 bases). Germline-derived CDR1 and CDR2 are MNHEY and SVGAGI. V was shortened by 7 bases and J by 1 base, with 13 bases between the two germline ends. The CDR3 runs to 14 residues. For the CDR3, the DNA is TGTGCCAGCAAGCGGGGCAGGCATAACTATGGCTACACCTTC. Encoded protein: CASKRGRHNYGYTF.

V usage is TRBV6-1 and J usage is TRBJ2-7; TRBD1 matches at 10 bases. J was trimmed by 3 bases and V by 4 bases; bases with no gene match: 9. Per the germline V gene, CDR1 is MNHNS and CDR2 is SASEGT. The CDR3 runs to 16 residues. This CDR3 reads CASSGVGWTGGYEQYF. The CDR3 region has the DNA TGTGCCAGCAGTGGGGTCGGCTGGACAGGGGGCTACGAGCAGTACTTC.

A remark on this clone: Different DNA sequences within this sample yield the same CDR3. This chain connects TRBV2 to TRBJ2-2; no clear D gene. CDR1 is SNHLY and CDR2 is FYNNEI in the germline V gene. Trimming shortened V by 6 bases and J by 4 bases, and 3 bases separated the two germline ends. The length of the CDR3 is 11 residues. The CDR3, as DNA: TGTGCCAGCAGCCCCACCGGGGAGCTGTTTTTT. Translated, it gives CASSPTGELFF.

Remarks on this clone: Other DNA variants within this sample encode the same CDR3. V is TRBV15 and J is TRBJ2-2; D is ambiguous. The CDR3 is 12 residues long. V was pared by 5 bases and J by 3 bases, with 4 bases between. CDR1 LNHNV and CDR2 YYDKDF come from the germline V gene (reference sequence). The CDR3 loop reads CATSRYTGELFF. CDR3 bases: TGTGCCACCAGCCGCTACACCGGGGAGCTGTTTTTT.

This sequence joins TRBV5-6 and TRBJ1-5; no definite D call. The germline V and J ends were trimmed by 4 bases and 1 base, with 9 bases remaining between them. Germline CDR1 and CDR2: SGHDT and YYEEEE. CDR3 length equals 14 residues. Written as DNA, the CDR3 is TGTGCCAGCAGCCCTGGACCAAGCAATCAGCCCCAGCATTTT. Its protein product is CASSPGPSNQPQHF.

The count of this clone is one. The V call is TRBV15, the J call TRBJ2-7; no clear D. CDR1 and CDR2 from the germline V gene are LNHNV and YYDKDF (reference sequence). The ends were cut back, 7 bases at V and 0 bases at J, with 16 bases in the middle. The CDR3 has 15 amino acids. The CDR3 DNA follows: TGTGCCACCACCCAAGATCTTGGAAACTCCTACGAGCAGTACTTC. It codes for CATTQDLGNSYEQYF.

V usage is TRBV28 and J usage is TRBJ1-3; no clear D. Germline CDR1 is MDHEN and CDR2 is SYDVKM. Trimming took off 2 bases at V and 3 bases at J, with 8 bases between the two ends. The CDR3 loop spans 14 amino acids. The CDR3, as DNA: TGTGCCAGCAGTTTACGCAGAGTTGGAAACACCATATATTTT. Protein: CASSLRRVGNTIYF. Based on the CDR3 plus reference TRBV28 and TRBJ1-3, the full variable domain is DVKVTQSSRYLVKRTGEKVFLECVQDMDHENMFWYRQDPGLGLRLIYFSYDVKMKEKGDIPEGYSVSREKKERFSLILESASTNQTSMYLCASSLRRVGNTIYFGEGSWLTVV.

This sequence joins TRBV28 and TRBJ2-5; 7 positions agree with TRBD2. Unmatched junction bases numbered 15, after V lost 1 base and J lost 7 bases. From germline, CDR1 is MDHEN and CDR2 SYDVKM. The CDR3 sequence is 17 residues long. The CDR3, as DNA: TGTGCCAGCAGTTTATTCCCCGCTAGCGGAACGGAGGCGACCCAGTACTTC. This encodes CASSLFPASGTEATQYF.

Details on this clone: Additional DNA sequences in this sample encode the identical CDR3. This chain links TRBV28 with TRBJ1-5; D not certain. Germline-derived CDR1 and CDR2 are MDHEN and SYDVKM. Trimming shortened V by 2 bases and J by 4 bases, and 12 bases separated the two germline ends. This CDR3 has 15 amino acids. CDR3 loop: CASSLGGGGNQPQHF. CDR3 coding DNA: TGTGCCAGCAGTTTAGGAGGAGGCGGGAATCAGCCCCAGCATTTT.

J is TRBJ2-2 and V is TRBV6-5; TRBD2 aligns across 10 bases. The V segment lost 8 bases and the J segment 4 bases; nucleotides outside the gene matches: 7. Germline values: CDR1 MNHEY, CDR2 SVGAGI. The length of the CDR3 is 15 residues. The CDR3 sequence is CASSRLAGATGELFF. The CDR3 nucleotides read TGTGCCAGCTCTAGGCTAGCGGGAGCCACCGGGGAGCTGTTTTTT.

Turning to this clone: At the DNA level, this CDR3 is encoded by other sequences in the same sample as well. The gene calls are TRBV7-3 and TRBJ2-7; D is undetermined. CDR1 and CDR2 from the germline V gene are SGHTA and FQGTGA. This CDR3 spans 13 amino acids. V was clipped by 3 bases and J by 4 bases, with 10 bases between them. In DNA form, the CDR3 reads TGTGCCAGCAGCTTGGGGATTTCATACGAGCAGTACTTC. Translated, it gives CASSLGISYEQYF.

The chain recombines TRBV5-1 with TRBJ1-4, with 7 positions matching TRBD1. The germline gives CDR1 SGHRS, CDR2 YFSETQ. This CDR3 spans 16 amino acids. With 2 bases clipped from V and 11 bases from J, the junction kept 15 bases outside the gene matches. The CDR3 reads CASSLTETGREGKLFF. The CDR3 coding sequence is TGCGCCAGCAGCTTAACCGAGACAGGGCGGGAAGGGAAACTGTTTTTT. Variable domain in full (rest from reference TRBV5-1 and TRBJ1-4): KAGVTQTPRYLIKTRGQQVTLSCSPISGHRSVSWYQQTPGQGLQFLFEYFSETQRNKGNFPGRFSGRQFSNSRSEMNVSTLELGDSALYLCASSLTETGREGKLFFGSGTQLSVL.

The chain links TRBV28 to TRBJ1-2, with TRBD1 as a possible D gene (5 bases). There are 14 residues in the CDR3. Trimming took off 3 bases at V and 2 bases at J, with 10 bases between the two ends. The germline V gene encodes CDR1 MDHEN and CDR2 SYDVKM. CDR3 loop: CASSFGDRNYGYTF. CDR3 bases: TGTGCCAGCAGTTTTGGCGACAGAAACTATGGCTACACCTTC.

The genes are TRBV27 and TRBJ2-7; 11 bases agree with TRBD2. Germline V gene lookup returns CDR1 MNHEY and CDR2 SMNVEV (reference sequence). This CDR3 is 14 amino acids long. Trimming cost V 5 bases and J 4 bases; bases outside gene matches: 4. CDR3 loop: CASSASGRTYEQYF. In nucleotides, the CDR3 is TGTGCCAGCAGTGCTAGCGGGAGGACTTACGAGCAGTACTTC.

V and J are TRBV5-6 and TRBJ2-3; 8 nucleotides match TRBD1. Looked up from germline, CDR1 is SGHDT and CDR2 is YYEEEE. This CDR3 region has 15 residues. With 2 bases clipped from V and 4 bases from J, the junction kept 6 bases outside the gene matches. CDR3 amino acids: CASSLPGTGSDTQYF. The CDR3 DNA is TGTGCCAGCAGCTTACCCGGGACAGGCTCAGATACGCAGTATTTT.

J is TRBJ2-7 and V is TRBV4-1; 12 positions match TRBD2. CDR3 size: 17 residues. V trimming: 0 bases; J trimming: 2 bases; junction bases outside the gene matches: 5. From germline, CDR1 is MGHRA and CDR2 YSYEKL. The CDR3 reads CASSQDPRTSGTYEQYF. The CDR3, as DNA: TGCGCCAGCAGCCAAGACCCTAGGACTAGCGGGACCTACGAGCAGTACTTC.

V is TRBV28 and J is TRBJ1-3; 9 positions agree with TRBD1. CDR3 size: 20 residues. The V segment lost 3 bases and the J segment 0 bases; nucleotides outside the gene matches: 15. CDR1 is MDHEN, CDR2 SYDVKM, per germline. CDR3 nucleotides: TGTGCCAGCAGTTTTGAGTCCGGGACAGGGAAGTTTGGCTCTGGAAACACCATATATTTT. Translating gives CASSFESGTGKFGSGNTIYF.

In DNA form, the CDR3 reads TGTGCCAGCAGTCAGGGGATTGAAGCTTTCTTT. Translated: CASSQGIEAFF. The chain joins TRBV6-5 to TRBJ1-1, with a possible D match to TRBD1 (6 bases). The germline V gene has CDR1 MNHEY and CDR2 SVGAGI. CDR3 length: 11 residues. Trimming pared 5 bases from V and 7 bases from J, leaving 8 bases between.